These 17 T cell receptor beta chains were sequenced from one sample in a study of T-cell memory formation after mild COVID-19. TCRdb reanalysed the 5' RACE reads using MiXCR and keeps one entry per CDR3 protein. The sample includes some 88,000 distinct CDR3 sequences, nearly 25% of them seen just once. Material: PBMCs or a T cell subset sorted from them (not recorded which). These receptors were taken from a man aged 18 to 29 who had mild COVID-19 (a few samples of this study predate the infection). Cell type and time point are not known.

This clonotype was found a few times. V is TRBV4-3 and J is TRBJ2-2, with 7 bases identical to TRBD1. The V segment lost 4 bases and the J segment 5 bases; nucleotides outside the gene matches: 7. Germline V gene data show CDR1 as LGHNA and CDR2 as YSLEER. This CDR3 is built from 15 residues. The CDR3 region is CASSPSTGETGELFF. The CDR3 nucleotides are TGCGCCAGCAGCCCGTCAACAGGGGAAACCGGGGAGCTGTTTTTT.

V and J are TRBV6-2 or TRBV6-3 and TRBJ2-5; 9 nucleotides match TRBD2. V lost 0 bases and J lost 3; bases outside the gene matches: 2. The CDR3 runs to 15 residues. The germline V gene encodes CDR1 MNHEY and CDR2 SVGEGT. The DNA for the CDR3 is TGTGCCAGCAGTTACTCGCCTAGCGGGAAAGAGACCCAGTACTTC. The encoded protein is CASSYSPSGKETQYF.

In its sample, this clonotype was seen a few times. V is TRBV7-2 and J is TRBJ2-5, with D uncertain. The CDR3 consists of 17 residues. CDR1 and CDR2 (germline): SGHTA, FQGNSA. V lost 6 bases and J lost 3, with 23 bases in between. CDR3 protein: CASSSNPGRWDKETQYF. The CDR3 nucleotides are TGTGCCAGCAGTTCAAACCCCGGCCGCTGGGATAAAGAGACCCAGTACTTC.

This clonotype was counted only a few times. The chain employs TRBV5-1 and TRBJ1-1; D remains unclear. Germline V gene sequence: CDR1 SGHRS, CDR2 YFSETQ. This CDR3 is 12 amino acids long. The V end lost 4 bases, the J end lost 4 bases, and 8 bases lay between the germline ends. CDR3 sequence (DNA): TGCGCCAGCAGCGGCATGACCACTGAAGCTTTCTTT. Translated: CASSGMTTEAFF.

This clonotype was detected only a few times. The V and J genes are TRBV12-3 or TRBV12-4 and TRBJ2-3; D may be TRBD2 (6 bases). Trimming shortened V by 8 bases and J by 3 bases, and 15 bases separated the two germline ends. CDR3 length: 14 residues. For the CDR3, the DNA is TGTGCCAGCCTTAAAATTGGGGGGACAGATACGCAGTATTTT. Its protein product is CASLKIGGTDTQYF.

This sequence joins TRBV7-3 and TRBJ1-6, with TRBD1 matching 8 bases. Per germline, CDR1 SGHTA and CDR2 FQGTGA. V dropped 5 bases and J dropped 4; count of bases not matched to a gene: 10. The CDR3 totals 17 residues. CDR3 protein: CASSNRQGIRYNSPLHF. CDR3 in DNA: TGTGCCAGCAGCAATCGACAGGGGATTCGTTATAATTCACCCCTCCACTTT.

This chain uses TRBV12-3 or TRBV12-4 with TRBJ1-2; a weak D match, TRBD1 (6 bases). V was shortened by 6 bases and J by 5 bases, with 19 bases between the two germline ends. CDR3 length: 15 amino acids. This CDR3 is CASRQERDKGYGYTF. The DNA for the CDR3 is TGTGCCAGCAGGCAGGAGCGGGACAAGGGGTATGGCTACACCTTC.

The DNA for the CDR3 is TGTGCCAGCAGTTACTTTACAGGGCCAGTTCAGCCCCAGCATTTT. Encoded protein: CASSYFTGPVQPQHF. The chain has TRBV6-2 or TRBV6-3 and TRBJ1-5; perhaps TRBD1 as D (6 bases). Trimming took off 1 base at V and 6 bases at J, with 13 bases between the two ends. Germline V gene lookup returns CDR1 MNHEY and CDR2 SVGEGT. The CDR3 loop spans 15 amino acids.

This clonotype was picked up a small number of times. V gene TRBV20-1 combines with J gene TRBJ2-3; 11 bases line up with TRBD2. The CDR3 loop spans 17 amino acids. Germline CDR1 reads DFQATT; CDR2 reads SNEGSKA (reference sequence). V dropped 0 bases and J dropped 1; count of bases not matched to a gene: 6. CDR3 in amino acids: CSARDPQLAGGTDTQYF. For the CDR3, the DNA is TGCAGTGCTAGAGACCCCCAACTAGCGGGGGGCACAGATACGCAGTATTTT.

The table lists this clonotype with a few counts. The chain joins TRBV7-8 to TRBJ2-3; 10 bases are a match to TRBD2. Germline V gene lookup returns CDR1 SGHVS and CDR2 FQNEAQ. The ends lost 4 bases at V and 2 bases at J; junction bases unmatched: 6. This CDR3 spans 16 amino acids. The chain's CDR3 is CASSSSSGGDTDTQYF. CDR3 DNA sequence: TGTGCCAGCAGCTCCTCTAGCGGGGGAGACACAGATACGCAGTATTTT.

The chain carries TRBV25-1 and TRBJ1-5; no firm D call. The V and J ends lost 5 bases and 2 bases respectively, with 7 bases between them. CDR1 MGHDK and CDR2 SYGVNS come from the germline V gene. The CDR3 runs 13 residues. This CDR3 is CASSRSGNQPQHF. The CDR3 DNA reads TGTGCCAGCAGTAGGTCGGGCAATCAGCCCCAGCATTTT.

There are a few counts of this clonotype. The J gene is TRBJ2-1, the V gene TRBV6-2 or TRBV6-3; D is ambiguous. The CDR3 runs 11 residues. Trimming left V 11 bases short and J 4 bases short, with 9 bases between. The germline gives CDR1 MNHEY, CDR2 SVGEGT. CDR3: CAHGQYNEQFF. The CDR3, as DNA: TGTGCCCACGGGCAATACAATGAGCAGTTCTTC.

CDR3: CASSWTGENYGYTF. CDR3 coding DNA: TGTGCCAGCAGCTGGACAGGGGAAAACTATGGCTACACCTTC. This sequence joins TRBV6-5 and TRBJ1-2, with TRBD1 matching 9 bases. This CDR3 has 14 residues. Germline V lookup: CDR1 MNHEY, CDR2 SVGAGI. V was pared by 6 bases and J by 2 bases, with 4 bases of the junction left unmatched.

The rearrangement links TRBV4-1 to TRBJ2-5, with 7 nucleotides matching TRBD2. CDR1 and CDR2 (germline): MGHRA, YSYEKL. This CDR3 has 13 amino acids. The trim removed 2 bases at V and 4 bases at J, leaving 1 base unmatched. The CDR3 region is CASSQTSAETQYF. CDR3 nucleotide sequence: TGCGCCAGCAGCCAAACTAGCGCAGAGACCCAGTACTTC.

The genes are TRBV12-3 or TRBV12-4 and TRBJ2-2; D is unresolved. This CDR3 comprises 17 residues. V was shortened by 7 bases and J by 2 bases, with 20 bases between the two germline ends. The CDR3 nucleotides read TGTGCCAGCACCCTGTCGGCGGTCAGGTTAAACACCGGGGAGCTGTTTTTT. Its translation is CASTLSAVRLNTGELFF.

The gene calls are TRBV20-1 and TRBJ2-5; D perhaps matches TRBD1 (6 bases). CDR3 size: 13 residues. V was trimmed by 3 bases and J by 1 base, leaving 9 bases between them. The germline V gene has CDR1 DFQATT and CDR2 SNEGSKA (reference sequence). CDR3 loop: CSASQGGQETQYF. The CDR3 bases are TGCAGTGCTAGTCAAGGGGGCCAAGAGACCCAGTACTTC.

This clonotype was found a few times. The V gene is TRBV2, the J gene TRBJ1-1; D unresolved. The CDR3 is 14 residues long. Germline V CDR1 and CDR2: SNHLY, FYNNEI. V gave up 3 bases and J gave up 3 bases, with 11 bases separating them. The CDR3 sequence: CASSDLAEHTEAFF. CDR3 DNA sequence: TGTGCCAGCAGTGACCTCGCAGAACACACTGAAGCTTTCTTT.